This TCR beta chain was documented in a study of cytomegalovirus exposure and HLA in healthy donors (dated by TCRdb to between 2016 and 2019). Looking at the study overall: According to an earlier analysis of 550 to 700 of the donors, about 190 million T cells yielded 120 million or so unique TCR beta sequences and 276 Gb of sequence data. The study aimed to test whether signatures of past pathogen exposure could be identified by cataloging public T cell receptors. Five DR-DQ haplotypes were handled as single units for association and clustering, since linkage in the cohort was strong. A later analysis re-analyzed previously published TCR beta repertoires from 550 to 700 donors and added high-resolution HLA genotyping to study TCR occurrence patterns. The number of typed donors differed by locus: roughly 629-640 for A, B, C, DRB1 and DQB1; approximately 520 for DQA1; 606 for DPA1; and 400 to 480 for DPB1. An early release covering around 630 HLA-typed donors comprised approximately 290 gigabases of sequencing data and roughly 85 million unique TCR sequences. Using immunosequencing, the study profiled T cell repertoires from 500 to 800 subjects and related those repertoires to cytomegalovirus serostatus. HLA typing covered class I and class II loci at four-digit resolution. Donor age, sex, ethnicity and CMV serostatus were compiled alongside the repertoire data. Among over 350 genotyped donors of the cohort, an average of roughly 240,000 unique TCR beta nucleotide sequences were sequenced per donor, roughly a sixth of them non-productive. In an earlier analysis of roughly 580 of the donors, high-throughput TCR beta sequencing was used to judge whether each TCR beta V gene segment behaved as functional or pseudogenic. A later genetic analysis used genome-wide SNP genotypes for about 55% of the 666 donors, treating that subset as a discovery cohort. To predict cytomegalovirus infection status, the study brought together high-throughput TCR immunosequencing, statistical association of individual TCRs with disease status, and machine learning. Along with the roughly 670-subject first cohort, a separate validation cohort of approximately 110 different subjects was used. All discovery cohort repertoires had been generated on a single sequencing platform. Rather than drawing on any new phenotypic data, the later analysis identified candidate immune exposures from TCR beta sequences and the way those sequences occurred across donors. Among the roughly 400 genotyped donors, under 90% belonged to the genetic ancestry cluster associated with self-reported Caucasian donors.

Clipping removes 4 bases from V and 5 bases from J, with 10 as the unmatched junction base count. The CDR3 holds 15 amino acids from the cysteine to the phenylalanine. Here the CDR3 DNA is all that survives: 45 bases in frame from base 1. The germline V gene sets CDR1 to SGHRS and CDR2 to YFSETQ. Comment on this clone: The antigen it binds to is not known.

Preparation of the library involved the immunoSEQ multiplex PCR assay. A mixture of 60 forward primers for TCR Vbeta segments and 13 reverse primers for TCR Jbeta segments was used in the multiplex PCR. The CDR3 region of rearranged TCR beta genes was amplified from genomic DNA by a multiplex PCR assay. On the Illumina HiSeq System, the amplified TCR beta libraries were sequenced as 87-base-pair reads. In the paper's pipeline: In a later analysis, roughly 80 million unique TCR beta chains were counted across the roughly 610 repertoires, and approximately 9.9 million of these chains were shared by at least two donors. Raw reads were error-corrected and collapsed into unique sequences by a nearest-neighbor algorithm in which closely related sequences were merged to remove PCR and sequencing errors. V, D and J gene segments were assigned by aligning CDR3 sequences to IMGT reference sequences. For a sequence to be retained, a match of at least six nucleotides to both a V gene segment and a J gene segment was required. A rearrangement counted as productive if the CDR3 had no stop codons and remained in frame with V and J, and every other rearrangement counted as non-productive. CDR3 was defined by IMGT convention, running from the second conserved V-encoded cysteine to the conserved J-encoded phenylalanine. In an earlier analysis of just under 600 of the donors, sequences lacking an unambiguous match to a single V gene segment were excluded. In an earlier analysis of 587 of the donors, a V segment was called functional when productive rearrangements were above 56.7%, and segregating when the standard deviation between donors exceeded 5%. A statistical classification framework was developed to diagnose cytomegalovirus status using the catalog of TCR beta chain sequences. A later analysis assigned V and J genes by comparing TCR nucleotide sequences with IMGT/GENE-DB human TR gene sequences. A later analysis assigned CDR3 sequences and most-parsimonious VDJ recombination scenarios with the TCRdist pipeline. In a later analysis, every TCR beta chain was defined by the combination of its CDR3 amino acid sequence and its V-gene family, and reads without a unique V-gene family were dropped. As a way to deal with suspected cross-contamination and a sequencing artifact, a later analysis dropped over 550 nucleotide sequences that were highly shared and had low generation probability. For each public chain, a later analysis derived a clonal expansion index from normalized ranks of inferred template counts within each repertoire. A later analysis computed generation probabilities with a VDJ recombination model fitted to out-of-frame rearrangements, and checked the results against IGoR. In a later analysis, hypergeometric tests were used to score TCR-TCR, TCR-HLA and TCR-CMV co-occurrence, with a repertoire-size bias correction applied to TCR pairs. To estimate false discovery rates, a later analysis permuted the HLA or CMV assignments 20 times. In a later analysis, co-occurring TCRs were grouped using DBSCAN, and TCRdist sequence similarity was added for clustering within HLA-allele-positive subsets. Co-occurrence clustering excluded repertoires with fewer than 30,000 or more than 120,000 public chains, plus five with anomalous nucleotide sharing. The source is immuneACCESS, and TCRdb retained only in-frame sequences with V and J called. Part of the clones is not carried over; for the studies checked, unresolved V genes explain less than half of this, and the remainder is unexplained. V and J calls and clone size are those listed in that table; D and trimming were worked out from the DNA. The table of this sample itemizes about 20,000 clones. The leading ten clones occupy roughly 20% of the sample.

The cohort comprised 550 to 700 healthy bone marrow donors. All cohort members were sampled while nominally healthy, although unrecorded immune exposures were likely present. The donor tested CMV seropositive, placing the donor among the 290 or so seropositive members of the cohort. Each donor provided a peripheral blood sample, and peripheral blood mononuclear cells were used for TCR beta sequencing. Genomic DNA was extracted from the blood cell samples with the Qiagen DNeasy Blood Extraction Kit. On the study overall, not on this receptor specifically: The earlier analysis of approximately 540 of the donors excluded some 15 rarely observed V segments, including chromosome 9 orphons, because counts were too low. Compared with the roughly 670-donor mean, donors in an Asian-associated ancestry cluster had fewer N-insertions in productive TCRs, according to a later genetic analysis. Because HLA typing was unavailable for some donors at each locus, only the typed subset was used in association tests. Several of the top co-occurrence clusters appeared to be linked to parvovirus B19, influenza, CMV and Epstein-Barr virus, according to a later analysis. Cytomegalovirus status was reported to be diagnosed by the classifier with high specificity and sensitivity in both the original and validation cohorts. The study listed approximately 160 TCR beta chains as associated with cytomegalovirus. A later genetic analysis associated a missense DCLRE1C variant with V-gene and J-gene trimming of TCR beta chains, and an independent cohort replicated the association. A further reported finding was that TCR beta sequences accurately predicted the HLA-A and HLA-B alleles for most subjects in the first cohort. A later analysis found that TCR association rates varied across HLA loci, with DRB1 alleles showing the most associated TCRs and HLA-C alleles the fewest. When HLA alleles, especially DR and DQ, strongly co-occurred, TCR associations were difficult to assign to individual alleles. Presence/absence analyses assumed roughly uniform sequencing depth across donors, an assumption that may not hold. The authors suggested that the approach could potentially be generalized to other disease states and immunological phenotypes. For the cohort, immune exposure information was limited to CMV serostatus. Because the 87-base-pair reads could not distinguish some IMGT-functional V segments, including TRBV6-2 and TRBV6-3, those segments were excluded. In vitro tests confirmed that a few of the cytomegalovirus-associated TCR beta chains recognize cytomegalovirus antigens. An earlier analysis of around 540 of the donors showed that most TCR beta V segments appeared in productive rearrangements either about 87% or about 30% of the time, which broadly matched IMGT annotations. At a false discovery rate of 0.05, a later analysis linked around 15,000 TCR beta sequences to specific HLA alleles. In a later analysis, HLA-associated TCR beta chains showed more clonal expansion and lower generation probabilities than non-associated chains that were equally common. Most TCR sequences were seen in very few donors, while some public TCRs were found in many individuals. In a later analysis, most CMV-associated TCR beta chains were found to appear HLA-restricted, with HLA associations seemingly driven largely by CMV exposure. Correlated functional status among segregating V segments might be attributable to linkage disequilibrium, but an unknown experimental factor could not be ruled out. The sequencing pipeline was judged likely to have produced a cluster of highly shared sequence variants as a technical artifact. In this cohort, only TCR beta chains were sequenced, and detectable features were limited by the absence of alpha or paired-chain data.

What was sequenced was PBMCs. The chain uses TRBV5-1 and TRBJ2-7; the central 9 bases match TRBD1. The receptor was isolated from a man aged 60 to 75 in good health and CMV-seropositive. The CDR3 reads as follows: CASSPIGQGSHEQYF. In nucleotides, the sequence is TGCGCCAGCAGCCCCATCGGACAGGGGAGCCACGAGCAGTACTTC.